A selection of T cell receptor beta chains follows, all from one sample in a study of cytomegalovirus exposure and HLA in healthy donors. The method was immunoSEQ multiplex PCR; TCRdb's version includes in-frame clones alone and lacks a portion of them. The sample consists of under 200,000 clones, more than 65% of them appearing once. The sequenced material came from PBMCs. These receptors originate from a woman in her 40s in good health and CMV-seropositive. Both conserved end residues are part of each CDR3. A D gene is named only where the DNA matches it firmly. Size values are once, few and many counts, or a class for expanded clones, and some rows have none.

clone_size	j_call	v_call	d_call	cdr3_nt	cdr3_aa
.	TRBJ2-5	TRBV6-6	.	TGTGCCAGCAGTTACTTTTCGGGAGTCGGCCAAGAGACCCAGTACTTC	CASSYFSGVGQETQYF
.	TRBJ1-1	TRBV7-8	TRBD1	TGTGCCAGCAGCCAGGGGGCGGGTACTGAAGCTTTCTTT	CASSQGAGTEAFF
.	TRBJ2-7	TRBV5-1	TRBD2	TGCGCCAGCAGCTTTTTAGAACTAGCGAGAGGGACCTACGAGCAGTACTTC	CASSFLELARGTYEQYF
.	TRBJ2-1	TRBV9	TRBD2	TGTGCCAGCAGCGTAGTAGCGGGGACACCCAATGAGCAGTTCTTC	CASSVVAGTPNEQFF
.	TRBJ2-7	TRBV6-5	.	TGTGCCAGCAGTTACTGGGGGCGAGGCGAGCAGTACTTC	CASSYWGRGEQYF
.	TRBJ1-1	TRBV25-1	.	TGTGCCAGCAGCCCCCTAGGGGACATGAACACTGAAGCTTTCTTT	CASSPLGDMNTEAFF
once	TRBJ1-1	TRBV25-1	.	TGTGCCAGTCGTGAGTTGCGGGGGGTTGAGACTGAAGCTTTCTTT	CASRELRGVETEAFF
.	TRBJ2-7	TRBV10-3	TRBD1	TGTGCCATCAGTGGACAGGGGGCGGGGGAGCAGTACTTC	CAISGQGAGEQYF
.	TRBJ1-4	TRBV7-9	.	TGTGCCAGCAGCTTAGGATCCAACTCTAATGAAAAACTGTTTTTT	CASSLGSNSNEKLFF
.	TRBJ1-5	TRBV28	TRBD1	TGTGCCACCCGCCCAGGGGGTGCCAATCAGCCCCAGCATTTT	CATRPGGANQPQHF